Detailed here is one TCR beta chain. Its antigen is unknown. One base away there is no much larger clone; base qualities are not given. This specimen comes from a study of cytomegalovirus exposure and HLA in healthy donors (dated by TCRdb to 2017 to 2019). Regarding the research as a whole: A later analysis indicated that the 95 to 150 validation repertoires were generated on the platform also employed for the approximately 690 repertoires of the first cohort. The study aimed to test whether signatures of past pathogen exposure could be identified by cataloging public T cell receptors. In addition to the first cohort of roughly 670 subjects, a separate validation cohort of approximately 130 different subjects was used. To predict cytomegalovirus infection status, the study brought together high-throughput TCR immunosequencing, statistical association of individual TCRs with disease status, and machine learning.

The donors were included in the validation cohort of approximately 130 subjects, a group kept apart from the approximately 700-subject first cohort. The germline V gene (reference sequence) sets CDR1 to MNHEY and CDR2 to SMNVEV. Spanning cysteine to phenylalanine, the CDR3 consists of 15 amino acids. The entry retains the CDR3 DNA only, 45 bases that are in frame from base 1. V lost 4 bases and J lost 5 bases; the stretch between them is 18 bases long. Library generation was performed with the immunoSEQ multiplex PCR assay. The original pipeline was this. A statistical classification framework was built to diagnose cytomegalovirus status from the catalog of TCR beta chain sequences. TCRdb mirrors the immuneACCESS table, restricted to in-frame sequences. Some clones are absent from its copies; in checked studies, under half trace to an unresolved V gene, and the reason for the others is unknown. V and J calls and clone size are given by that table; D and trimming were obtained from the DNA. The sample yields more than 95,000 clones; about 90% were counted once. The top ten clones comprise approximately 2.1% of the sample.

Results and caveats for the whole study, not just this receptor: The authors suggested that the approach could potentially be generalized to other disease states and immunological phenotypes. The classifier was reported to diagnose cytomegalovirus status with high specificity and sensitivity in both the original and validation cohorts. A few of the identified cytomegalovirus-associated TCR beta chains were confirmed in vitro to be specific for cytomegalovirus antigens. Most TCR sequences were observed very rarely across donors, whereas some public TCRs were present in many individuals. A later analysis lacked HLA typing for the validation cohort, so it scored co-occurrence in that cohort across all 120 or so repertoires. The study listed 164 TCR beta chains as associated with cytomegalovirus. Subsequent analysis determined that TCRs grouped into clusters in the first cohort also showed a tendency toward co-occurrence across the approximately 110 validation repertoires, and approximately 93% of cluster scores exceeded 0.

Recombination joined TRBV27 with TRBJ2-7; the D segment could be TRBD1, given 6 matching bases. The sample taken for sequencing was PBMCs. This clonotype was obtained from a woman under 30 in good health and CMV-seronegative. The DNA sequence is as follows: TGTGCCAGCAGTTCCCAGGGGTGGGGTTCCCACGAGCAGTACTTC. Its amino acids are CASSSQGWGSHEQYF.